This T cell receptor (beta chain) was identified during a study of CD8+ T cells in alopecia areata. General study results and limits: Tofacitinib yielded significantly lower scalp clonality and fewer expanded CD8+ clones among the top 100. A single nonresponder leaves the baseline CD8+ expansion link to response uncertain. A great number of expanded lesional clones endured in scalp and blood during tofacitinib.

Specified treatment: oral pan-JAK inhibitor, 5-10 mg twice daily. From alopecia areata patients, lesional scalp punch biopsies and peripheral blood were collected. Trimming cost V 5 bases and J 4 bases, with 9 bases left between them. The CDR3 spans 13 residues. The germline gives CDR1 SGHVS, CDR2 FQNEAQ. cDNA prepared by RNA extraction and subsequent reverse transcription served as the template for sequencing. The repertoire was sequenced with immunoSEQ multiplex PCR; TCRdb's copy has only in-frame clones and lacks some. The sample includes 4,000 to 5,000 clones, 80% to 95% of them seen just once. On this clone itself: What it binds is unknown.

The sequence derives from a human donor with alopecia areata. The input for sequencing was skin, taken at week 4, from a patient treated with tofacitinib. The chain uses TRBV7-8 and TRBJ2-1; D is possibly TRBD1 (5 bases). In DNA, the CDR3 is TGTGCCAGCAGCCTGGGGCTATACAATGAGCAGTTCTTC. It encodes CASSLGLYNEQFF.